The 25 T cell receptor beta chains in this list originate from one sample, sequenced in a study of identical twins. One entry per CDR3 protein results from TCRdb running MiXCR on the 5' RACE reads. Here the sample spans 1.5 million to 2 million distinct CDR3 sequences, about 31% being singletons. The sequenced sample consisted of cord blood. These receptors all come from a newborn girl in good health.

The chain is built from TRBV9 and TRBJ2-3; no firm D call. The germline CDR1 and CDR2 sequences are SGDLS and YYNGEE. Trimming took off 0 bases at V and 0 bases at J, with 11 bases between the two ends. The CDR3 extends over 16 amino acids. The CDR3 nucleotides read TGTGCCAGCAGCGTAGGGGTAGACGCTAGCACAGATACGCAGTATTTT. Translation gives CASSVGVDASTDTQYF.

The chain combines TRBV5-1 with TRBJ2-4; 8 nucleotides agree with TRBD1. V gave up 0 bases and J gave up 8 bases; unmatched junction bases: 7. The CDR3 extends over 15 amino acids. CDR1 is SGHRS, CDR2 YFSETQ, per germline. The CDR3, as DNA: TGCGCCAGCAGCTTGGGTCCAGGGGGCGTAGACATTCAGTACTTC. Translating it yields CASSLGPGGVDIQYF. Using reference TRBV5-1 and TRBJ2-4 for the parts outside the CDR3, the full variable domain is KAGVTQTPRYLIKTRGQQVTLSCSPISGHRSVSWYQQTPGQGLQFLFEYFSETQRNKGNFPGRFSGRQFSNSRSEMNVSTLELGDSALYLCASSLGPGGVDIQYFGAGTRLSVL.

The V gene is TRBV5-1, the J gene TRBJ2-7, with D possibly TRBD1 on 6 matching bases. CDR3 length equals 15 residues. CDR1 is SGHRS and CDR2 is YFSETQ in the germline V gene. Between the trimmed V and J ends, which lost 4 bases and 0 bases, there was a span of 14 bases. The CDR3 here is CASSALTGLSYEQYF. DNA of the CDR3: TGCGCCAGCAGCGCATTGACAGGCCTCTCCTACGAGCAGTACTTC. Full variable domain (missing parts from reference TRBV5-1 and TRBJ2-7): KAGVTQTPRYLIKTRGQQVTLSCSPISGHRSVSWYQQTPGQGLQFLFEYFSETQRNKGNFPGRFSGRQFSNSRSEMNVSTLELGDSALYLCASSALTGLSYEQYFGPGTRLTVT.

The chain links TRBV20-1 to TRBJ2-4; D is possibly TRBD1 or TRBD2 (5 bases each). CDR3 size: 13 residues. Germline V gene data show CDR1 as DFQATT and CDR2 as SNEGSKA (reference sequence). V was trimmed by 1 base and J by 2 bases, leaving 6 bases between them. CDR3 in DNA: TGCAGTGCTAGAGGGGGGACCAAAAACATTCAGTACTTC. This gives the protein CSARGGTKNIQYF.

This clonotype has a handful of counts. A single base separates this from a much larger clone, so it may be a read error. The rearrangement joins TRBV3-1 to TRBJ2-1; 10 bases are shared with TRBD2. Germline CDR1 reads LGHDT; CDR2 reads YNNKEL (reference sequence). V lost 2 bases to trimming and J lost 4 bases; unmatched junction nucleotides: 2. This CDR3 is built from 15 residues. In DNA, the CDR3 is TGTGCCAGCAGCCAACAACTAGCGGGGTACAATGAGCAGTTCTTC. It yields the protein CASSQQLAGYNEQFF.

This clonotype turned up a few times. The chain links TRBV4-1 to TRBJ2-3; maybe TRBD2 (6 bases). CDR1 and CDR2 (germline): MGHRA, YSYEKL. The length of the CDR3 is 16 residues. Trimming removed 1 base at V and 4 bases at J, with 15 bases between. CDR3 protein: CASSQVPSVVADTQYF. In DNA form, the CDR3 reads TGCGCCAGCAGCCAAGTTCCTAGCGTGGTAGCAGATACGCAGTATTTT.

This chain connects TRBV6-4 to TRBJ2-3, with 12 bases aligning to TRBD2. Trimming took 3 bases from V and 5 from J; bases not matched to a gene: 6. The CDR3 totals 16 residues. CDR1 is MRHNA and CDR2 is SNTAGT in the germline V gene. This CDR3 reads CASSEFGLAGQDTQYF. CDR3 nucleotide sequence: TGTGCCAGCAGTGAGTTTGGACTAGCGGGGCAAGATACGCAGTATTTT.

This rearrangement joins TRBV6-1 to TRBJ1-1, with 7 bases identical to TRBD1. Germline CDR1 is MNHNS and CDR2 is SASEGT. This CDR3 has 15 amino acids. V was clipped by 7 bases and J by 10 bases; unmatched bases: 18. The CDR3 DNA sequence: TGTGCCAGCATTTCCCTCCTGACAGGGCGCGCTGCAGCTTTCTTT. Amino acids: CASISLLTGRAAAFF.

The V and J genes are TRBV20-1 and TRBJ2-7; D unclear. The CDR3 runs to 14 residues. Germline CDR1 reads DFQATT; CDR2 reads SNEGSKA (reference sequence). Between the trimmed V and J ends, which lost 4 bases and 0 bases, there was a span of 13 bases. CDR3 sequence (DNA): TGCAGTGCTAAACCTCCACAGAGCTCCTACGAGCAGTACTTC. As protein: CSAKPPQSSYEQYF.

This chain uses TRBV2 with TRBJ2-7, with a possible D match to TRBD1 (6 bases). Matching the DNA end better, TRBJ2-5 makes the J call doubtful. The CDR3 has 14 residues. Germline V gene data show CDR1 as SNHLY and CDR2 as FYNNEI. The CDR3 DNA sequence: TGTGCCAGCAGTGACATGGGTATACAGGGGACCCAGTACTTC. As protein: CASSDMGIQGTQYF.

This clonotype was detected a few times. The V and J genes are TRBV6-6 and TRBJ1-2; the D is unclear. The CDR3 loop spans 14 amino acids. CDR1 MNHNY and CDR2 SVGAGI come from the germline V gene (reference sequence). Trimming removed 6 bases at V and 0 bases at J, with 11 bases between. The CDR3: CASSRTSANYGYTF. The CDR3 DNA is TGTGCCAGCAGCCGGACGTCCGCTAACTATGGCTACACCTTC.

V is TRBV20-1 and J is TRBJ1-2; a possible D gene is TRBD1 (5 bases). Trimming left V 5 bases short and J 7 bases short, with 14 bases between. The CDR3 consists of 12 residues. The germline V gene has CDR1 DFQATT and CDR2 SNEGSKA (reference sequence). CDR3 nucleotide sequence: TGCAGTGCTCCCGGGACGAGACTTGGCTACACCTTC. As protein: CSAPGTRLGYTF.

V is TRBV20-1 and J is TRBJ1-2; 7 bases are a match to TRBD1. The CDR3 totals 13 residues. Per germline, CDR1 DFQATT and CDR2 SNEGSKA (reference sequence). Trimming at V came to 1 base and at J to 6 bases, leaving 5 bases not matched to a gene. The CDR3 nucleotides read TGCAGTGCTAGAGGAGGGACAGTGGATGGCTACACCTTC. Its translation: CSARGGTVDGYTF.

The rearrangement joins TRBV6-5 to TRBJ2-3; 9 nucleotides agree with TRBD2. This CDR3 spans 17 amino acids. From germline, CDR1 is MNHEY and CDR2 SVGAGI. V lost 0 bases and J lost 2; bases outside the gene matches: 6. CDR3 sequence reads: CASSYSFAGGLTDTQYF. CDR3 DNA sequence: TGTGCCAGCAGTTACTCCTTTGCGGGGGGGCTCACAGATACGCAGTATTTT.

The chain has TRBV20-1 and TRBJ1-5; a possible D gene is TRBD1 (6 bases). Looked up from germline, CDR1 is DFQATT and CDR2 is SNEGSKA (reference sequence). V gave up 6 bases and J gave up 0 bases, with 15 bases separating them. The CDR3 length is 15 residues. CDR3 amino acids: CSASRQDYSNQPQHF. Written as DNA, the CDR3 is TGCAGTGCGAGTAGACAGGATTATAGCAATCAGCCCCAGCATTTT.

This chain links TRBV3-1 with TRBJ1-1; no clear D gene. The length of the CDR3 is 12 residues. V was shortened by 1 base and J by 7 bases, with 7 bases between the two germline ends. CDR1 and CDR2 from the germline V gene are LGHDT and YNNKEL (reference sequence). The CDR3: CASSQGWNEAFF. The CDR3, as DNA: TGTGCCAGCAGCCAAGGGTGGAATGAAGCTTTCTTT.

This clonotype was observed a few times. The genes are TRBV5-1 and TRBJ2-5; 7 nucleotides align to TRBD1. Germline CDR1 reads SGHRS; CDR2 reads YFSETQ. The CDR3 totals 13 residues. J gave up 4 bases and V 3 bases, and 3 bases lay outside the gene matches. The CDR3 nucleotides read TGCGCCAGCAGCTCACAGGGGTCAGAGACCCAGTACTTC. Its translation: CASSSQGSETQYF.

The sample holds a few counts of this clonotype. The genes are TRBV7-2 and TRBJ2-1, with 12 bases identical to TRBD2. J was trimmed by 1 base and V by 4 bases; bases with no gene match: 14. The germline V gene encodes CDR1 SGHTA and CDR2 FQGNSA. This CDR3 is 20 amino acids long. CDR3 loop: CASSSRTSGIRGVSYNEQFF. The CDR3 DNA sequence: TGTGCCAGCAGCTCCAGGACTAGCGGGATTAGAGGGGTATCCTACAATGAGCAGTTCTTC.

The rearrangement links TRBV14 to TRBJ1-2, with TRBD1 matching over 7 bases. The germline V gene has CDR1 SGHDN and CDR2 FVKESK. This CDR3 region has 17 residues. Germline trimming cut 0 bases from V and 4 bases from J; bases unmatched to any gene: 11. The DNA for the CDR3 is TGTGCCAGCAGCCAAGATTTGTTATGGGGACAGATCTATGGCTACACCTTC. Encoded protein: CASSQDLLWGQIYGYTF.

This chain links TRBV20-1 with TRBJ1-6; no clear D gene. Deletions cut 0 bases from V and 7 bases from J, with 19 bases between. CDR1 and CDR2 (germline): DFQATT, SNEGSKA (reference sequence). The CDR3 is 17 residues long. CDR3 coding DNA: TGCAGTGCTAGAGATGGCCCGAATCTCCGCCCCAATTCACCCCTCCACTTT. Amino acids: CSARDGPNLRPNSPLHF.

J is TRBJ1-4 and V is TRBV3-1; D unclear. Germline CDR1 LGHDT, CDR2 YNNKEL (reference sequence). V lost 2 bases to trimming and J lost 7 bases, with 5 bases between them. The CDR3 loop spans 12 amino acids. The CDR3 region has the DNA TGTGCCAGCAGCCAACGCGTTGAAAAACTGTTTTTT. This encodes CASSQRVEKLFF.

The V call is TRBV7-2, the J call TRBJ2-5; D perhaps matches TRBD1 (6 bases). V was pared by 6 bases and J by 1 base, with 15 bases between. Germline V CDR1 and CDR2: SGHTA, FQGNSA. The CDR3 covers 15 residues. CDR3 sequence reads: CASSSGTLSQETQYF. The CDR3 DNA reads as TGTGCCAGCAGTTCCGGGACATTAAGCCAAGAGACCCAGTACTTC.

For this clonotype: A much larger clonotype is one base distant, so this may be a read error. The chain employs TRBV29-1 and TRBJ2-3, with D possibly TRBD2 on 6 matching bases. Germline assignment: CDR1 SQVTM and CDR2 ANQGSEA. The length of the CDR3 is 14 residues. The ends were cut back, 6 bases at V and 4 bases at J, with 17 bases in the middle. The CDR3 nucleotides read TGCAGCGTCCTTACTGGAGGGGATGCAGATACGCAGTATTTT. Amino acid sequence: CSVLTGGDADTQYF.

This clonotype has only a few counts. V is TRBV5-1 and J is TRBJ2-3; TRBD2 matches at 10 bases. This CDR3 is 18 amino acids long. Unmatched junction bases numbered 13, after V lost 1 base and J lost 5 bases. Germline-derived CDR1 and CDR2 are SGHRS and YFSETQ. CDR3 protein: CASSLNGIAGGSRDTQYF. CDR3 nucleotide sequence: TGCGCCAGCAGCTTGAACGGGATAGCGGGGGGCTCGAGAGATACGCAGTATTTT.

The chain has TRBV20-1 and TRBJ2-2; D call uncertain. Trimming left V 0 bases short and J 6 bases short, with 11 bases between. The CDR3 runs to 14 residues. Per the germline V gene, CDR1 is DFQATT and CDR2 is SNEGSKA (reference sequence). This CDR3 reads CSARDRPRAGELFF. In nucleotides, the CDR3 is TGCAGTGCTAGAGATAGGCCTAGGGCCGGGGAGCTGTTTTTT.